This T cell receptor (beta chain) was identified during a study of blood T cell repertoires in COVID-19. The wider study: The origin of the acute and convalescent COVID-19 samples was the United States, Italy and Spain. The analysed material was cDNA or gDNA that came from T cells, B-cell-depleted T cells, or PBMCs.

Profiled with immunoSEQ multiplex PCR; TCRdb holds only in-frame clones, not every one. The table lists some 130,000 clones, less than 90% of them singletons. Participants were aged about 18 to 89 years from around 25 US areas. Participants' own reports of clinical history determined their cohort assignment. The source material was PBMCs or T cells enriched from blood (not recorded which). The sequence derives from a man aged 40-50 years with acute COVID-19.

CDR3 nucleotide sequence: TGTGCCAGCAGTTACTCGTTCACTGGGGCCAACGTCCTGACTTTC. The encoded protein is CASSYSFTGANVLTF. This chain uses TRBV6-5 with TRBJ2-6, with D uncertain. From germline, CDR1 is MNHEY and CDR2 SVGAGI. This CDR3 region has 15 residues. V gave up 0 bases and J gave up 2 bases, with 5 bases separating them.